This is a list of T cell receptor beta chains from one sample in a study of PD-1 blockade in mismatch repair-deficient tumors. Profiled with immunoSEQ multiplex PCR; TCRdb holds only in-frame clones, not every one. The table records approximately 100,000 clones, 82% of them present only once. Sequencing used peripheral blood, obtained around 8 months after starting pembrolizumab. Every receptor here comes from an adult with mismatch repair-deficient cancer. Both conserved end residues are part of each CDR3. Each record gives: J gene, clone size, D gene, V gene, CDR3 protein, CDR3 DNA. The D gene is left open where the match is weak. Size tells how often a clone was seen (once, few, many) or the class of an expanded clone, and some rows leave it out.

J: TRBJ1-6; size: once; D: TRBD1; V: TRBV6-5; CDR3: CASSDRVSPLHF; DNA: TGTGCCAGCAGTGACAGGGTTTCACCCCTCCACTTT
J: TRBJ2-7; size: NA; D: TRBD2; V: TRBV6-1; CDR3: CASSELAGSYEQYF; DNA: TGTGCCAGCAGTGAACTAGCGGGGAGCTACGAGCAGTACTTC
J: TRBJ2-5; size: once; D: TRBD1; V: TRBV6-5; CDR3: CASSQTGSGETQYF; DNA: TGTGCCAGCAGCCAGACAGGGTCAGGGGAGACCCAGTACTTC
J: TRBJ2-1; size: NA; D: TRBD2; V: TRBV6-5; CDR3: CASSYQLAGRNNEQFF; DNA: TGTGCCAGCAGTTACCAGTTAGCGGGACGTAACAATGAGCAGTTCTTC
J: TRBJ2-3; size: NA; D: TRBD2; V: TRBV7-3; CDR3: CASSLTPGLAADTQYF; DNA: TGTGCCAGCAGCTTAACCCCGGGACTAGCGGCAGATACGCAGTATTTT
J: TRBJ2-1; size: NA; D: NA; V: TRBV5-1; CDR3: CASSLLSFEQFF; DNA: TGCGCCAGCAGCTTGTTGTCATTTGAGCAGTTCTTC
J: TRBJ1-2; size: NA; D: NA; V: TRBV19; CDR3: CASSPDTTEGYGYTF; DNA: TGTGCCAGTAGTCCCGACACCACGGAAGGCTATGGCTACACCTTC
J: TRBJ2-1; size: NA; D: TRBD2; V: TRBV29-1; CDR3: CSVALAGPDEQFF; DNA: TGCAGCGTTGCCCTAGCGGGACCGGATGAGCAGTTCTTC
J: TRBJ2-2; size: NA; D: NA; V: TRBV6-1; CDR3: CASSEQGGGTGELFF; DNA: TGTGCCAGCAGTGAACAGGGGGGTGGCACCGGGGAGCTGTTTTTT
J: TRBJ2-7; size: NA; D: TRBD2; V: TRBV29-1; CDR3: CSVGREGHEQYF; DNA: TGCAGCGTTGGCCGGGAGGGCCACGAGCAGTACTTC
J: TRBJ2-3; size: NA; D: NA; V: TRBV15; CDR3: CATSRTDTQYF; DNA: TGTGCCACCAGCCGCACAGATACGCAGTATTTT
J: TRBJ2-2; size: NA; D: TRBD2; V: TRBV5-1; CDR3: CASSLEAGANTGELFF; DNA: TGCGCCAGCAGCTTGGAAGCGGGAGCTAACACCGGGGAGCTGTTTTTT
J: TRBJ2-5; size: NA; D: NA; V: TRBV29-1; CDR3: CSASTGIQETQYF; DNA: TGCAGCGCCTCAACAGGGATCCAAGAGACCCAGTACTTC
J: TRBJ1-5; size: NA; D: NA; V: TRBV6-6; CDR3: CASSYRDNQPQHF; DNA: TGTGCCAGCAGTTACAGGGACAATCAGCCCCAGCATTTT
J: TRBJ1-5; size: NA; D: NA; V: TRBV5-1; CDR3: CASKGGAGSSNQPQHF; DNA: TGCGCCAGCAAAGGGGGGGCAGGGAGTAGCAATCAGCCCCAGCATTTT
J: TRBJ1-1; size: NA; D: NA; V: TRBV10-3; CDR3: CAISAVQNTEAFF; DNA: TGTGCCATCAGTGCGGTGCAGAACACTGAAGCTTTCTTT